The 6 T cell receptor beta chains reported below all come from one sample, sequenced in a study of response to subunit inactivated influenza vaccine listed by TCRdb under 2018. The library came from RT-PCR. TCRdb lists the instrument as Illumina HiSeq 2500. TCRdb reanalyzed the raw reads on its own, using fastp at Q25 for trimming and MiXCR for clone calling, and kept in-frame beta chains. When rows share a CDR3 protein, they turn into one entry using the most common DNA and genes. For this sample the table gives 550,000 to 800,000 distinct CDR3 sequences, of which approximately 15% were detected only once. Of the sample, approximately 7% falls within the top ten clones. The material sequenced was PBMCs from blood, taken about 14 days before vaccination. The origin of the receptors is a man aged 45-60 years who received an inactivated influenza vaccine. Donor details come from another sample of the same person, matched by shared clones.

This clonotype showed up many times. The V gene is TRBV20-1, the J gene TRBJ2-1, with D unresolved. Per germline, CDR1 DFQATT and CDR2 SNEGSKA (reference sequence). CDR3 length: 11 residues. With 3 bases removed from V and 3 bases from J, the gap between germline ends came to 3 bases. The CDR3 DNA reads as TGCAGTGCTAGTAGCTACAATGAGCAGTTCTTC. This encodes CSASSYNEQFF.

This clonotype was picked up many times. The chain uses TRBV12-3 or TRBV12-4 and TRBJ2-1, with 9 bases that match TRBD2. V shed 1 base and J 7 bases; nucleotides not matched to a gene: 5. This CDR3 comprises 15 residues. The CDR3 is CASSLGAGGLNEQFF. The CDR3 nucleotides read TGTGCCAGCAGTTTAGGAGCGGGAGGTTTGAATGAGCAGTTCTTC.

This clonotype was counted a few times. CDR3 region: CASSLVGTSGSRGEQFF. DNA for the CDR3: TGTGCCAGCAGCTTAGTGGGGACTAGCGGGAGTAGAGGTGAGCAGTTCTTC. J is TRBJ2-1 and V is TRBV7-2; TRBD2 matches at 14 bases. The V and J ends lost 1 base and 9 bases, in that order; junction bases with no gene match: 8. The CDR3 length is 17 residues. The V gene's germline CDR1 is SGHTA and CDR2 FQGNSA.

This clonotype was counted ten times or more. CDR3 bases: TGTGCCAGCAGCTTCTATGGAGGGCACACCGGGGAGCTGTTTTTT. It translates to CASSFYGGHTGELFF. V usage is TRBV5-5 and J usage is TRBJ2-2, with a tentative D call TRBD2 (6 bases). This CDR3 is built from 15 residues. CDR1 SGHKS and CDR2 YYEKEE come from the germline V gene (reference sequence). V gave up 2 bases and J gave up 3 bases, with 11 bases separating them.

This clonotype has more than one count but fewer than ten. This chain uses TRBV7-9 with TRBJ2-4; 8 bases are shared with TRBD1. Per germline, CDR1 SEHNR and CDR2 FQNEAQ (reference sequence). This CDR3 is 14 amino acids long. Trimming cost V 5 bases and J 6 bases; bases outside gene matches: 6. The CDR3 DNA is TGTGCCAGCAGCCAGGGGGCCGGTTTAAACATTCAGTACTTC. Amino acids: CASSQGAGLNIQYF.

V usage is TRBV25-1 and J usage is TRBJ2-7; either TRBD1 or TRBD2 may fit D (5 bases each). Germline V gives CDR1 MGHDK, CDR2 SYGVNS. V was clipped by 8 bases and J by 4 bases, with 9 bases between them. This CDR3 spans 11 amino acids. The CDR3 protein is CASGDLYEQYF. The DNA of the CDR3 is TGTGCCAGCGGGGACCTTTACGAGCAGTACTTC.